The source of this TCR beta chain is a study of Graves' ophthalmopathy and Graves' hyperthyroidism. The sample holds many counts of this clonotype. Deletions cut 4 bases from V and 7 bases from J, with 17 bases between. Germline V gene data show CDR1 as MDHEN and CDR2 as SYDVKM. The CDR3 sequence is 15 residues long. RNA transcripts were the template, and TCR beta CDR3 regions were amplified from them. HTBI primers were employed in first-round RT-PCR, then a second-round multiplex PCR followed. From the multiplex PCR reads, TCRdb called clonotypes with MiXCR, one entry per CDR3 protein. The sample contains about 620,000 distinct CDR3 sequences, 20% to 25% of which appear only once.

The rearrangement uses TRBV28 and TRBJ1-5; D possibly corresponds to TRBD1 (5 bases). The source of this sequence is a woman aged 18-35 years with stable Graves' hyperthyroidism. Some clones in this sample may be carry-over from other donors' samples. The sequenced sample consisted of peripheral blood. The CDR3 nucleotides read TGTGCCAGCAGTTACAGCAGGGTTCTTTTACAGCCCCAGCATTTT. Protein: CASSYSRVLLQPQHF.